The 2 T cell receptor beta chains below all came from one sample that was sequenced in a study of Ad26.COV2.S vaccination and SARS-CoV-2 variants. Treatment reported: some 19 received Ad26.COV2.S at low or high dose, single or two shots; roughly 5 received placebo; per-sample allocation not given. All samples were drawn on day 63, counting from the first vaccine or placebo injection. Produced via immunoSEQ multiplex PCR; TCRdb's table is partial and in-frame only. The sample consists of some 350,000 clones, roughly 88% of them appearing once. The input for sequencing was peripheral blood, taken in a trial of Ad26.COV2.S vaccine versus placebo. These receptors were collected from a person aged 18-65 years who received the Ad26.COV2.S COVID-19 vaccine or a placebo.

The chain carries TRBV30 and TRBJ1-1; a weak D match, TRBD1 (6 bases). CDR3 size: 15 residues. Per germline, CDR1 GTSNPN and CDR2 SVGIG (reference sequence). V dropped 4 bases and J dropped 0 bases, with 15 bases sitting between them. CDR3 region: CAWTRQGTMNTEAFF. In DNA form, the CDR3 reads TGTGCCTGGACCAGGCAGGGGACGATGAACACTGAAGCTTTCTTT.

The V call is TRBV18, the J call TRBJ1-1; tentative D call: TRBD1 (6 bases). Germline values: CDR1 KGHSH, CDR2 LQKENI. This CDR3 has 16 amino acids. Trimming pared 10 bases from V and 5 bases from J, leaving 26 bases between. In DNA, the CDR3 is TGTGCCACCCATCGGGGGGGCTATCGGGCGGGGACTGAAGCTTTCTTT. Its protein product is CATHRGGYRAGTEAFF.